This passage covers 22 T cell receptor beta chains from one sample sequenced in a study of shared clonotypes between healthy human individuals. The data were produced by immunoSEQ multiplex PCR, yet TCRdb's version contains in-frame clones alone and is incomplete. The table has over a million clones, about 80% seen once. Material: memory CD4+ T cells from PBMCs. This sample's subset: CD45RA-negative fraction. These TCRs come from a man younger than 35 in good health. Some clones in this sample may be carry-over from other donors' samples.

The gene calls are TRBV6-6 and TRBJ1-4, with D perhaps matching TRBD1 (6 bases). The V gene's germline CDR1 is MNHNY and CDR2 SVGAGI (reference sequence). The CDR3 totals 15 residues. The V end was cut by 5 bases, the J end by 6 bases, with 16 bases between. The CDR3 DNA follows: TGTGCCAGCAGTCGCAACCGGGACACGTATGAAAAACTGTTTTTT. Translation: CASSRNRDTYEKLFF.

The chain has TRBV4-1 and TRBJ2-7; D ambiguous. The CDR3 is 16 residues long. Trimming removed 0 bases at V and 2 bases at J, with 14 bases between. Germline V CDR1 and CDR2: MGHRA, YSYEKL. The chain's CDR3 is CASSQDQHRAAYEQYF. In DNA form, the CDR3 reads TGCGCCAGCAGCCAAGATCAACACAGAGCAGCCTACGAGCAGTACTTC.

This chain connects TRBV11-2 to TRBJ2-2; D is unresolved. The CDR3 is 16 amino acids. Per the germline V gene, CDR1 is SGHAT and CDR2 is FQNNGV. Trimming left V 1 base short and J 1 base short, with 10 bases between. CDR3 DNA sequence: TGTGCCAGCAGCTTAGGCTTGGTTCAGAACACCGGGGAGCTGTTTTTT. Amino acid sequence: CASSLGLVQNTGELFF. Combining the CDR3 with reference TRBV11-2 and TRBJ2-2 gives the whole variable domain EAGVAQSPRYKIIEKRQSVAFWCNPISGHATLYWYQQILGQGPKLLIQFQNNGVVDDSQLPKDRFSAERLKGVDSTLKIQPAKLEDSAVYLCASSLGLVQNTGELFFGEGSRLTVL.

The chain links TRBV7-8 to TRBJ2-2; TRBD2 matches at 7 bases. In germline, CDR1 is SGHVS, CDR2 FQNEAQ. J lost 6 bases, V lost 2 bases, and 15 bases had no gene match. The CDR3 length is 18 residues. The CDR3 is CASSLRVVREAEAGELFF. In nucleotides, the CDR3 is TGTGCCAGCAGCTTAAGGGTCGTCCGGGAGGCAGAAGCCGGGGAGCTGTTTTTT.

This clone has just one count. The rearrangement joins TRBV18 to TRBJ2-7, with unresolved D. CDR1 and CDR2 (germline): KGHSH, LQKENI. V lost 2 bases and J lost 5, with 7 bases in between. The CDR3 consists of 12 residues. CDR3 nucleotides: TGTGCCAGCTCACCAGGACGAAACGAGCAGTACTTC. Translated: CASSPGRNEQYF. The whole variable domain, remainder taken from reference TRBV18 and TRBJ2-7, is NAGVMQNPRHLVRRRGQEARLRCSPMKGHSHVYWYRQLPEEGLKFMVYLQKENIIDESGMPKERFSAEFPKEGPSILRIQQVVRGDSAAYFCASSPGRNEQYFGPGTRLTVT.

The chain recombines TRBV6-4 with TRBJ2-3; 7 nucleotides match TRBD1. The CDR3 is made up of 14 amino acids. V dropped 1 base and J dropped 6; count of bases not matched to a gene: 4. Germline CDR1 reads MRHNA; CDR2 reads SNTAGT. In DNA, the CDR3 is TGTGCCAGCAGTGACTTCACAGGGGATGATACGCAGTATTTT. This encodes CASSDFTGDDTQYF.

The rearrangement uses TRBV11-1 and TRBJ1-2; the D gene is possibly TRBD1 (6 bases). The V gene's germline CDR1 is SGHAT and CDR2 FQDESV (reference sequence). The CDR3 covers 15 residues. V was cut by 3 bases and J by 0 bases, with 11 bases left in between. CDR3 in DNA: TGTGCCAGCAGCTTGACAGGAGTAGCTAACTATGGCTACACCTTC. Its translation is CASSLTGVANYGYTF.

The genes are TRBV30 and TRBJ2-1, with unresolved D. This CDR3 comprises 11 residues. The V and J ends lost 1 base and 7 bases respectively, with 5 bases between them. The germline gives CDR1 GTSNPN, CDR2 SVGIG (reference sequence). The CDR3 reads CAWSGENEQFF. The DNA for the CDR3 is TGTGCCTGGAGTGGTGAGAATGAGCAGTTCTTC.

This clone was detected only a few times. V and J are TRBV27 and TRBJ1-2, with D perhaps TRBD1 (6 bases). V lost 6 bases and J lost 8, with 16 bases in between. CDR1 MNHEY and CDR2 SMNVEV come from the germline V gene (reference sequence). The CDR3 sequence is 13 residues long. The CDR3 loop reads CASSLPGGLGYTF. Here the CDR3 DNA reads TGTGCCAGCAGCCTTCCCGGGGGCTTAGGCTACACCTTC.

The CDR3 here is CASSYGTSAFNEQFF. Here the CDR3 DNA reads TGTGCCAGCAGTTACGGGACTAGCGCCTTCAATGAGCAGTTCTTC. V and J are TRBV6-6 and TRBJ2-1, with TRBD2 identical over 10 bases. The trim removed 2 bases at V and 6 bases at J, leaving 4 bases unmatched. The CDR3 loop spans 15 amino acids. CDR1 is MNHNY, CDR2 SVGAGI, per germline (reference sequence).

This clone came up many times. Other DNA sequences from this sample encode an identical CDR3 as well. The chain has TRBV4-3 and TRBJ1-1, with D possibly TRBD1 on 5 matching bases. The CDR3 is 17 residues long. Per the germline V gene, CDR1 is LGHNA and CDR2 is YSLEER. V was shortened by 0 bases and J by 2 bases, with 16 bases between the two germline ends. In DNA, the CDR3 is TGCGCCAGCAGCCAAGATCTGGCAGGGAGGGCTAACACTGAAGCTTTCTTT. This codes for CASSQDLAGRANTEAFF.

This chain uses TRBV28 with TRBJ2-7; D is unclear. V lost 6 bases and J lost 9, with 12 bases in between. Germline V CDR1 and CDR2: MDHEN, SYDVKM. CDR3 length: 11 amino acids. The CDR3 DNA reads TGTGCCAGCAGCCTTTGGGGAAGGCAGTACTTC. The encoded protein is CASSLWGRQYF.

The chain recombines TRBV6-1 with TRBJ2-1; D unclear. V dropped 1 base and J dropped 2 bases, with 9 bases sitting between them. The CDR3 loop spans 15 amino acids. Looked up from germline, CDR1 is MNHNS and CDR2 is SASEGT. CDR3: CASSEGGLPYNEQFF. As DNA, the CDR3 is TGTGCCAGCAGTGAAGGTGGTCTTCCCTACAATGAGCAGTTCTTC.

This chain connects TRBV19 to TRBJ2-4; 16 positions agree with TRBD2. Germline-derived CDR1 and CDR2 are LNHDA and SQIVND (reference sequence). Losses at the gene ends were 5 bases for V and 0 bases for J; bases not matched to a gene: 10. The CDR3 sequence is 20 residues long. Here the CDR3 DNA reads TGTGCCAGTAGTCCCCAGGGACTAGCGGGAGGGAATCTAGCCAAAAACATTCAGTACTTC. This gives the protein CASSPQGLAGGNLAKNIQYF.

This clone was counted a few times. This sequence joins TRBV4-2 and TRBJ2-7, with TRBD1 identical over 8 bases. The germline gives CDR1 LGHNA, CDR2 YNFKEQ. CDR3 length: 14 residues. The V and J ends lost 1 base and 5 bases, in that order; junction bases with no gene match: 4. This CDR3 reads CASSQGLDRDEQYF. CDR3 sequence (DNA): TGTGCCAGCAGCCAAGGTTTGGACAGGGACGAGCAGTACTTC.

This chain connects TRBV27 to TRBJ2-3, with 9 bases identical to TRBD1. This CDR3 comprises 15 residues. Germline V gene sequence: CDR1 MNHEY, CDR2 SMNVEV (reference sequence). V lost 10 bases, J lost 4 bases, and 12 bases stayed unmatched. In nucleotides, the CDR3 is TGTGCCACCTCGAACCGGGACAGGGCGGCAGATACGCAGTATTTT. It translates to CATSNRDRAADTQYF.

The chain carries TRBV6-6 and TRBJ2-1; D not resolved. The CDR3 spans 16 residues. Germline lookup yields CDR1 MNHNY and CDR2 SVGAGI (reference sequence). Trimming cost V 6 bases and J 0 bases, with 15 bases left between them. The CDR3 DNA follows: TGTGCCAGCAGCCCAAATCAAGCCTTCTCCTACAATGAGCAGTTCTTC. Amino acid sequence: CASSPNQAFSYNEQFF.

This clone was seen only a few times. Other DNA sequences in this sample translate to the same CDR3. V and J are TRBV5-1 and TRBJ1-5; D remains ambiguous. V lost 0 bases to trimming and J lost 6 bases, with 7 bases between them. The CDR3 loop spans 13 amino acids. Germline V CDR1 and CDR2: SGHRS, YFSETQ. This CDR3 is CASSLDGGQPQHF. Here the CDR3 DNA reads TGCGCCAGCAGCTTGGACGGTGGTCAGCCCCAGCATTTT.

This rearrangement joins TRBV5-1 to TRBJ2-7; TRBD1 matches at 9 bases. The CDR3 runs to 14 residues. V shed 3 bases and J 4 bases; nucleotides not matched to a gene: 5. Germline V gene sequence: CDR1 SGHRS, CDR2 YFSETQ. The CDR3 loop reads CASSSRDRVYEQYF. In DNA, the CDR3 is TGCGCCAGCAGCTCACGGGACAGGGTGTACGAGCAGTACTTC.

This clone appeared many times. The chain couples TRBV12-5 to TRBJ2-1; the D gene is possibly TRBD2 (5 bases). The ends were cut back, 3 bases at V and 4 bases at J, with 7 bases in the middle. Germline V lookup: CDR1 LGHNT, CDR2 FRNRAP. This CDR3 is built from 13 residues. This chain's CDR3 is CASGFSVYNEQFF. In nucleotides, the CDR3 is TGTGCTAGTGGTTTTAGCGTTTACAATGAGCAGTTCTTC.

This clone was counted many times. The DNA of the CDR3 is TGTGCCACCAGCAGAGATCGTATCTCTGGAAACACCATATATTTT. This sequence encodes CATSRDRISGNTIYF. The chain joins TRBV15 to TRBJ1-3; D uncertain. This CDR3 is 15 amino acids long. V was pared by 0 bases and J by 0 bases, with 6 bases between. Germline values: CDR1 LNHNV, CDR2 YYDKDF (reference sequence).

V is TRBV5-1 and J is TRBJ2-6; 10 bases map to TRBD2. The CDR3 contains 16 residues. Germline-derived CDR1 and CDR2 are SGHRS and YFSETQ. V trimming: 7 bases; J trimming: 3 bases; junction bases outside the gene matches: 7. The CDR3 DNA follows: TGCGCCAGCGCTAGCGGGAGTAACGATGGGGCCAACGTCCTGACTTTC. Amino acid sequence: CASASGSNDGANVLTF. Combining the CDR3 with reference TRBV5-1 and TRBJ2-6 gives the whole variable domain KAGVTQTPRYLIKTRGQQVTLSCSPISGHRSVSWYQQTPGQGLQFLFEYFSETQRNKGNFPGRFSGRQFSNSRSEMNVSTLELGDSALYLCASASGSNDGANVLTFGAGSRLTVL.